This T cell receptor (beta chain) was identified in a study of monozygotic twins with inflammatory bowel disease. TCRdb reprocessed the 5' RACE reads; each CDR3 protein has one entry and no DNA is given. This listing includes approximately 120,000 distinct CDR3 sequences. General study findings and limits: Inverse Simpson values showed less TCRbeta diversity in IBD patients than in their healthy co-twins. Versus healthy twins, IBD patients showed fewer clonotypes shared with others, especially with disease activity.

Germline V CDR1 and CDR2: SGHRS, YFSETQ. The CDR3 runs 16 residues. Details on this clonotype: Its target is unknown.

The receptor was derived from a human donor with ulcerative colitis or Crohn's disease, or a healthy co-twin of an affected twin (not recorded which). The chain joins TRBV5-1 to TRBJ2-3; TCRdb's D gene call, TRBD1, goes unchecked for lack of DNA. Sequencing used blood. CDR3 in amino acids: CASSLRGLPSTDTQYF.